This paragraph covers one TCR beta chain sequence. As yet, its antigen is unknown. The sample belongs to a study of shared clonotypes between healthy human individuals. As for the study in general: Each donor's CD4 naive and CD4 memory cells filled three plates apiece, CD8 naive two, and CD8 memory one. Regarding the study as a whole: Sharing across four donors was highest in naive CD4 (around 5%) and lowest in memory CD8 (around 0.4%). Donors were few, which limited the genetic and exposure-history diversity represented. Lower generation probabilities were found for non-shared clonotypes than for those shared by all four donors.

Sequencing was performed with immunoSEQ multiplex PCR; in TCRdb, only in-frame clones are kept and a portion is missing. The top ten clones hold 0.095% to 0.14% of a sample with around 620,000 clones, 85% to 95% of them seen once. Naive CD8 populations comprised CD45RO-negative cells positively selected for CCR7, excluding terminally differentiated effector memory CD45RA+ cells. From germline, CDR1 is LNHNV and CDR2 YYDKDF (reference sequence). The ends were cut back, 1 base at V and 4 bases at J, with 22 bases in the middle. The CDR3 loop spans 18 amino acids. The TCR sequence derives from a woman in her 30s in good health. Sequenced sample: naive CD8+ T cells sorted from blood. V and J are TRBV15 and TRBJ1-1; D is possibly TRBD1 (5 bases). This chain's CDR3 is CATSRGIERQWGSTEAFF. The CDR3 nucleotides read TGTGCCACCAGCAGAGGCATTGAGCGACAGTGGGGTTCCACTGAAGCTTTCTTT.